The entry below describes one T cell receptor beta chain. What it binds is not known. V was trimmed by 3 bases and J by 7 bases, leaving 14 bases between them. This CDR3 is built from 14 residues. CDR1 and CDR2 from the germline V gene are SGHDT and YYEEEE. Treatment described: some 20 received Ad26.COV2.S at low or high dose, single or two shots; about 5 received placebo; per-sample allocation not given. At day 63 after the first vaccine or placebo injection, samples were drawn. An adult aged 18-55 years in Boston served as the donor. The data originate from a study of Ad26.COV2.S vaccination and SARS-CoV-2 variants. Background on the study: Into the muscle, Ad26.COV2.S was dosed once or twice, 56 days apart. Study conclusions and caveats: Relative to placebo recipients, vaccine recipients exhibited elevated spike-specific TCR breadth.

TCRdb's table, derived via immunoSEQ multiplex PCR, lists solely in-frame clones and lacks some. The sample comprises fewer than 400,000 clones, 85% of which are singletons, and 2% to 2.5% rests with the top ten. The input for sequencing was peripheral blood, taken in a trial of Ad26.COV2.S vaccine versus placebo. The TCR comes from a person aged 18 to 65 who received the Ad26.COV2.S COVID-19 vaccine or a placebo. This chain joins TRBV5-6 and TRBJ1-3; D possibly corresponds to TRBD1 (5 bases). CDR3 in amino acids: CASSSSQAGNTIYF. The CDR3 DNA follows: TGTGCCAGCAGCTCGTCACAGGCCGGGAACACCATATATTTT.